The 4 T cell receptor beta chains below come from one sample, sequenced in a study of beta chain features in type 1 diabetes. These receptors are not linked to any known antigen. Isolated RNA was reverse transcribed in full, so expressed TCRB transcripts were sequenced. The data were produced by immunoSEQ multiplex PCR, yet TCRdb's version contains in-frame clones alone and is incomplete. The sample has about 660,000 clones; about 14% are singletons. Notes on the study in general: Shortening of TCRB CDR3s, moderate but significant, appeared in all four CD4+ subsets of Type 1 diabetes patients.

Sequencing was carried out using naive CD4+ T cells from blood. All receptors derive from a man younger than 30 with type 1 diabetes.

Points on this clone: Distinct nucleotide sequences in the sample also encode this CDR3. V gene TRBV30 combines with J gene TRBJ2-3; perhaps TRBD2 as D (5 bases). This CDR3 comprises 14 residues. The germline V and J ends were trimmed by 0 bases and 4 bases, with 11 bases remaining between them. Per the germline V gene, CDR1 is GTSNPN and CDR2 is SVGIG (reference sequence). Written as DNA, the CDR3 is TGTGCCTGGAGTGTAGGAGGTAGCTCAGATACGCAGTATTTT. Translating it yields CAWSVGGSSDTQYF.

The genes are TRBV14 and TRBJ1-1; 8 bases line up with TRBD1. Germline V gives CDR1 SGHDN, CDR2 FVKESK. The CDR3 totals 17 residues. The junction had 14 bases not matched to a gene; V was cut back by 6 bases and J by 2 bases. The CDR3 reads CASRPGQGRGRNTEAFF. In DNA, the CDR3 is TGTGCCAGCAGACCTGGACAGGGCCGTGGTCGAAACACTGAAGCTTTCTTT.

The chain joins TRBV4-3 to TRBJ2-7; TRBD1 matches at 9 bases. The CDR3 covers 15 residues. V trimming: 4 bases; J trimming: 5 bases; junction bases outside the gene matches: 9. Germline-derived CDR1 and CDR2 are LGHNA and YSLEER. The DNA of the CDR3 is TGCGCCAGCAGCCCGGGGGACAGGGATTTTGACGAGCAGTACTTC. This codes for CASSPGDRDFDEQYF.

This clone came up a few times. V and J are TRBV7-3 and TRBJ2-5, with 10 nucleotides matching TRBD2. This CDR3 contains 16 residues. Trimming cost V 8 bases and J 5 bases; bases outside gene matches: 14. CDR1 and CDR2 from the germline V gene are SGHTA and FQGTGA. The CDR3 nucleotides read TGTGCCAGCTCCCCCAATAGCGGGGGGAATGGGGAGACCCAGTACTTC. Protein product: CASSPNSGGNGETQYF.